The 17 T cell receptor beta chains listed next were all sequenced from one sample in a study of T cells in Graves' hyperthyroidism and ophthalmopathy. TCR beta CDR3 region amplification was performed from RNA transcripts. TCR CDR3 regions were first amplified by RT-PCR with HTBI primers. TCRdb processed the multiplex PCR reads anew with MiXCR; each CDR3 protein has one entry. The data show 700,000 or so distinct CDR3 sequences, roughly 15% seen once. The sequenced sample was blood. Receptors were obtained from a man aged 18 to 29 with Graves' hyperthyroidism.

The V call is TRBV28, the J call TRBJ2-1; 13 nucleotides agree with TRBD2. Per germline, CDR1 MDHEN and CDR2 SYDVKM. The V and J ends lost 6 bases and 9 bases, in that order; junction bases with no gene match: 5. This CDR3 comprises 14 residues. The CDR3 is CASRGLAGELEQFF. CDR3 bases: TGTGCCAGCAGAGGACTAGCGGGAGAACTTGAGCAGTTCTTC.

This clonotype was seen ten or more times. V is TRBV28 and J is TRBJ2-2; unclear D gene. The CDR3 covers 14 residues. Germline V gives CDR1 MDHEN, CDR2 SYDVKM. The V end lost 2 bases, the J end lost 6 bases, and 10 bases lay between the germline ends. The CDR3 loop reads CASSLGGPAGELFF. The DNA of the CDR3 is TGTGCCAGCAGTTTAGGCGGCCCAGCCGGGGAGCTGTTTTTT.

A few counts support this clonotype. The chain couples TRBV2 to TRBJ1-3; D is undetermined. The CDR3 runs to 15 residues. The V end lost 4 bases, the J end lost 1 base, and 11 bases lay between the germline ends. Germline V CDR1 and CDR2: SNHLY, FYNNEI. The CDR3 region is CASSVSGFSGNTIYF. CDR3 coding DNA: TGTGCCAGCAGTGTATCGGGCTTTTCTGGAAACACCATATATTTT.

This clonotype came up a few times. This chain links TRBV28 with TRBJ2-1; 10 bases line up with TRBD2. V shed 8 bases, J shed 4 bases, and the junction held 11 bases outside the gene matches. This CDR3 contains 16 residues. Germline loops: CDR1 MDHEN, CDR2 SYDVKM. The chain's CDR3 is CASHSNGLAEYNEQFF. CDR3 in DNA: TGTGCCAGCCATTCGAACGGACTAGCGGAATACAATGAGCAGTTCTTC.

Ten or more counts support this clonotype. The chain recombines TRBV3-1 with TRBJ2-7; D gene unclear. Trimming cost V 2 bases and J 5 bases, with 4 bases left between them. Germline V lookup: CDR1 LGHDT, CDR2 YNNKEL (reference sequence). The CDR3 sequence is 11 residues long. CDR3: CASSQQNEQYF. The CDR3 DNA reads TGTGCCAGCAGCCAACAGAACGAGCAGTACTTC.

This clonotype was found a few times. The V gene is TRBV20-1, the J gene TRBJ2-1, with 8 nucleotides matching TRBD2. With 5 bases clipped from V and 6 bases from J, the junction kept 15 bases outside the gene matches. CDR1 is DFQATT, CDR2 SNEGSKA, per germline (reference sequence). The length of the CDR3 is 16 residues. CDR3 bases: TGCAGTGCTCAAGCCGGGGGGGAGGGGGGGGGCAATGAGCAGTTCTTC. Translated, it gives CSAQAGGEGGGNEQFF.

The CDR3: CASAKGGANNQPQHF. The CDR3 bases are TGCGCCAGCGCAAAAGGCGGGGCTAACAATCAGCCCCAGCATTTT. This chain connects TRBV4-1 to TRBJ1-5, with D perhaps TRBD1 (5 bases). Germline V gives CDR1 MGHRA, CDR2 YSYEKL. Trimming took 8 bases from V and 3 from J, leaving 17 bases between them. The CDR3 loop spans 15 amino acids.

This clonotype was seen a few times. This chain joins TRBV4-1 and TRBJ1-2; D perhaps matches TRBD1 (6 bases). Germline V gives CDR1 MGHRA, CDR2 YSYEKL. The CDR3 covers 15 residues. V was clipped by 0 bases and J by 3 bases, with 11 bases between them. Written as DNA, the CDR3 is TGCGCCAGCAGCCAAGAGATTTCAGGGGACTATGGCTACACCTTC. Amino acids: CASSQEISGDYGYTF.

This rearrangement joins TRBV7-3 to TRBJ2-1, with TRBD2 matching 8 bases. Germline values: CDR1 SGHTA, CDR2 FQGTGA. The CDR3 sequence is 15 residues long. The J segment lost 6 bases and the V segment lost 2 bases, leaving 6 bases of the junction unmatched. The CDR3 DNA is TGTGCCAGCAGCTTAGACAGCGGGAGTGGCAATGAGCAGTTCTTC. Translated, it gives CASSLDSGSGNEQFF.

J is TRBJ1-4 and V is TRBV7-9; D ambiguous. Deletions cut 2 bases from V and 3 bases from J, with 16 bases between. The CDR3 contains 17 residues. CDR1 is SEHNR, CDR2 FQNEAQ, per germline (reference sequence). CDR3 DNA: TGTGCCAGCAGCTTAATACTGGGTTTTGTGTCTAATGAAAAACTGTTTTTT. Its translation is CASSLILGFVSNEKLFF.

Many counts were recorded for this clonotype. The CDR3 nucleotides are TGTGCCAGCAGCTCCAAGCGGATTAGGGACGAGCAGTACTTC. Translated, it gives CASSSKRIRDEQYF. The chain uses TRBV7-2 and TRBJ2-7, with D possibly matching TRBD2 (5 bases). The V gene's germline CDR1 is SGHTA and CDR2 FQGNSA. V shed 4 bases and J shed 5 bases, with 15 bases lying between them. The CDR3 loop spans 14 amino acids.

This clonotype was counted at least ten times. V gene TRBV20-1 combines with J gene TRBJ2-1; D call uncertain. CDR3 length: 13 residues. Looked up from germline, CDR1 is DFQATT and CDR2 is SNEGSKA (reference sequence). V was shortened by 3 bases and J by 7 bases, with 13 bases between the two germline ends. CDR3 loop: CSARERARNEQFF. CDR3 DNA sequence: TGCAGTGCTAGGGAGCGCGCGCGGAATGAGCAGTTCTTC.

The CDR3 DNA is TGTGCCTGGATGCTCAACCAGGGTGGTTACGAGCAGTACTTC. It encodes CAWMLNQGGYEQYF. This chain links TRBV30 with TRBJ2-7; a possible D gene is TRBD1 (5 bases). The germline V and J ends were trimmed by 4 bases and 4 bases, with 17 bases remaining between them. The CDR3 runs 14 residues. Germline V lookup: CDR1 GTSNPN, CDR2 SVGIG (reference sequence).

This clonotype was seen repeatedly, ten times or more. This chain uses TRBV7-2 with TRBJ2-3; D might be TRBD1 (5 bases). The CDR3 spans 15 residues. Germline V gene data show CDR1 as SGHTA and CDR2 as FQGNSA. Trimming took off 2 bases at V and 0 bases at J, with 9 bases between the two ends. The CDR3 coding sequence is TGTGCCAGCAGCTTAAGGGGCTCTAGCACAGATACGCAGTATTTT. Amino acid sequence: CASSLRGSSTDTQYF. Full variable domain (rest looked up from reference TRBV7-2 and TRBJ2-3): GAGVSQSPSNKVTEKGKDVELRCDPISGHTALYWYRQSLGQGLEFLIYFQGNSAPDKSGLPSDRFSAERTGGSVSTLTIQRTQQEDSAVYLCASSLRGSSTDTQYFGPGTRLTVL.

Only a few counts were recorded for this clonotype. The chain is built from TRBV5-1 and TRBJ1-1; 9 bases are shared with TRBD1. Germline CDR1 is SGHRS and CDR2 is YFSETQ. V shed 0 bases and J 4 bases; nucleotides not matched to a gene: 7. The CDR3 runs 16 residues. The CDR3: CASSLAGTGIFTEAFF. CDR3 DNA: TGCGCCAGCAGCTTGGCCGGGACAGGGATATTCACTGAAGCTTTCTTT.

This rearrangement joins TRBV18 to TRBJ2-7; D is possibly TRBD1 or TRBD2 (5 bases each). This CDR3 region has 15 residues. Between the trimmed V and J ends, which lost 4 bases and 5 bases, there was a span of 18 bases. The germline V gene has CDR1 KGHSH and CDR2 LQKENI. CDR3 bases: TGTGCCAGCTCACTCCGGGACGGCCGTGCGGACGAGCAGTACTTC. As protein: CASSLRDGRADEQYF.

This clonotype was seen repeatedly, ten times or more. The V and J genes are TRBV6-5 and TRBJ2-1; 9 bases align to TRBD2. Germline lookup yields CDR1 MNHEY and CDR2 SVGAGI. There are 16 residues in the CDR3. The V segment lost 0 bases and the J segment 2 bases; nucleotides outside the gene matches: 2. This chain's CDR3 is CASSYSGGRAYNEQFF. The DNA of the CDR3 is TGTGCCAGCAGTTACTCGGGCGGGAGGGCCTACAATGAGCAGTTCTTC.